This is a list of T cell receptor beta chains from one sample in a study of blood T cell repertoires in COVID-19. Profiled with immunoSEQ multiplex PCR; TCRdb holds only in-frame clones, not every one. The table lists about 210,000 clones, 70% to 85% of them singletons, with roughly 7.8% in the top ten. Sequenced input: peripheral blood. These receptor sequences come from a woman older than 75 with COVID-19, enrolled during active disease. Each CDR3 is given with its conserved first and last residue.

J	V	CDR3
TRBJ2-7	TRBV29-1	CSVEDTGGREQYF
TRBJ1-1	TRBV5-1	CATALGPTGTTEAFF
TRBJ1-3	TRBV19	CASSTVPGQGNTIYF
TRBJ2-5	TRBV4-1	CASSQGVQGEETQYF
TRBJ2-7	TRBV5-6	CASSLARQGVYEQYF
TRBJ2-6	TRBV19	CASLRRDGANVLTF
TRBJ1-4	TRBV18	CASSSRGRNEKLFF
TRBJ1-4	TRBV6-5	CASRAPTNEKLFF
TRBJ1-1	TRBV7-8	CASSLPQGGVTEAFF
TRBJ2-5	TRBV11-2	CASSLSEKTQYF
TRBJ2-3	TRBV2	CASSEVGGHTDTQYF
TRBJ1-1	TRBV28	CASSQFVRTARSPAFF
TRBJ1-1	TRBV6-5	CASSTGYTEAFF
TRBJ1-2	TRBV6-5	CASSYSGRVVGYGYTF
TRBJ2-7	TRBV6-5	CASGHNSGRVNEQYF
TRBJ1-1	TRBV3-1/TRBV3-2	CARTSDWQGHTEAFF